This T cell receptor beta chain is from a study of T cell responses to AZD1222 COVID-19 vaccine. Study findings and constraints: Sampling captured repertoires only after the peak T cell response. Increased Spike-specific TCR breadth and depth were observed after two AZD1222 doses. Clonal diversity may have been underestimated, and the donors were mostly white British, with more females than males. Reportedly, close to half of spike-specific TCRs are directed against unmutated variant regions.

Notes on this clone: Its antigen is still unknown.

There are 13 residues in the CDR3. CDR1 is SGHDN, CDR2 FVKESK, per germline. Trimming stripped 4 bases from V and 6 bases from J, with 10 bases between. Assay used: immunoSEQ multiplex PCR; TCRdb lists only in-frame clones, some missing. The sample comprises nearly 90,000 clones, almost 90% of which are singletons, and 10% to 13% rests with the top ten. The J gene is TRBJ2-1, the V gene TRBV14; D gene ambiguous. The clonotype originates from an adult in good health. The specimen comprised peripheral blood, sampled on day 0 of MenACWY control vaccination. The CDR3 region has the DNA TGTGCCAGCAGCCTAGTTCCCTTCAATGAGCAGTTCTTC. Protein: CASSLVPFNEQFF.